A single sample gave rise to the 32 T cell receptor beta chains below, sequenced in a study of patients and donors after allogeneic stem cell transplantation. Each CDR3 protein gets one entry after TCRdb re-called the RT-PCR reads with MiXCR. The table shows around 160,000 distinct CDR3 sequences, with over 25% occurring only once. What was sequenced was blood, either unsorted or a sorted T cell fraction (not recorded which). The origin of the receptors is a human donor who was either an allogeneic HSCT recipient or a stem cell or donor lymphocyte infusion donor (not recorded which). It is not recorded whose cells these are; they may come from a transplant donor.

At least ten counts were recorded for this clonotype. CDR3 DNA: TGTGCCAGCCGGGGCAGCATAGGTCAGCCCCAGCATTTT. Amino acid sequence: CASRGSIGQPQHF. The chain recombines TRBV6-5 with TRBJ1-5, with D maybe TRBD1 (5 bases). Per the germline V gene, CDR1 is MNHEY and CDR2 is SVGAGI. The CDR3 is 13 amino acids. Between the trimmed V and J ends, which lost 8 bases and 6 bases, there was a span of 14 bases.

This rearrangement joins TRBV6-5 to TRBJ2-7, with D tentatively TRBD1 (5 bases). The germline gives CDR1 MNHEY, CDR2 SVGAGI. V was shortened by 6 bases and J by 8 bases, with 20 bases between the two germline ends. This CDR3 contains 14 residues. As DNA, the CDR3 is TGTGCCAGCAGGATACAGGAGCACCTACGAAAGCAGTACTTC. It codes for CASRIQEHLRKQYF.

This clonotype was found a few times. V gene TRBV20-1 combines with J gene TRBJ1-3; D unclear. Per germline, CDR1 DFQATT and CDR2 SNEGSKA (reference sequence). V dropped 3 bases and J dropped 2 bases, with 8 bases sitting between them. This CDR3 contains 13 residues. As DNA, the CDR3 is TGCAGTGCTAGTAGTGGGGCTGGAAACACCATATATTTT. This translates into CSASSGAGNTIYF.

This clonotype was detected only a few times. The rearrangement joins TRBV27 to TRBJ1-3; TRBD1 aligns across 8 bases. V was clipped by 4 bases and J by 2 bases; unmatched bases: 7. Per the germline V gene, CDR1 is MNHEY and CDR2 is SMNVEV (reference sequence). There are 16 residues in the CDR3. The CDR3 region is CASSSLGQATGNTIYF. In DNA form, the CDR3 reads TGTGCCAGCAGTTCCCTGGGACAGGCAACTGGAAACACCATATATTTT.

This clonotype was counted at least ten times. The rearrangement links TRBV12-3 or TRBV12-4 to TRBJ1-1, with no clear D. V was cut by 7 bases and J by 2 bases, with 14 bases left in between. The CDR3 is made up of 14 amino acids. The chain's CDR3 is CASTLGRSNTEAFF. The CDR3 coding sequence is TGTGCCAGCACCTTGGGCAGGTCTAACACTGAAGCTTTCTTT.

The chain is built from TRBV29-1 and TRBJ1-2; 7 nucleotides agree with TRBD1. Germline trimming cut 7 bases from V and 2 bases from J; bases unmatched to any gene: 4. The CDR3 has 12 residues. Germline loops: CDR1 SQVTM, CDR2 ANQGSEA. For the CDR3, the DNA is TGCAGCGAGAAGACAGGGAACTATGGCTACACCTTC. It encodes CSEKTGNYGYTF.

This clonotype was picked up a small number of times. V is TRBV18 and J is TRBJ1-6, with D hard to call. Germline-derived CDR1 and CDR2 are KGHSH and LQKENI. V dropped 2 bases and J dropped 7 bases, with 9 bases sitting between them. The CDR3 has 14 amino acids. The chain's CDR3 is CASSPEVGNSPLHF. The DNA for the CDR3 is TGTGCCAGCTCACCAGAAGTAGGGAATTCACCCCTCCACTTT.

The V and J genes are TRBV5-1 and TRBJ2-1; 10 nucleotides match TRBD2. Germline V CDR1 and CDR2: SGHRS, YFSETQ. This CDR3 has 16 amino acids. V lost 4 bases to trimming and J lost 7 bases; unmatched junction nucleotides: 11. The chain's CDR3 is CASSGLAVSRGNEQFF. CDR3 nucleotide sequence: TGCGCCAGCAGCGGACTAGCGGTGTCTAGGGGGAATGAGCAGTTCTTC.

This clonotype turned up a few times. The chain carries TRBV30 and TRBJ1-5; 7 bases fit TRBD1. The CDR3 runs to 13 residues. Germline V gives CDR1 GTSNPN, CDR2 SVGIG (reference sequence). The junction had 3 bases not matched to a gene; V was cut back by 2 bases and J by 5 bases. The CDR3 region is CAWSTGDDQPQHF. CDR3 sequence (DNA): TGTGCCTGGAGTACAGGGGATGATCAGCCCCAGCATTTT.

This clonotype was counted many times. The rearrangement links TRBV6-1 to TRBJ1-5; D not certain. This CDR3 region has 15 residues. Germline V CDR1 and CDR2: MNHNS, SASEGT. The germline V and J ends were trimmed by 1 base and 2 bases, with 9 bases remaining between them. The CDR3 here is CASSEVGKRNQPQHF. The DNA of the CDR3 is TGTGCCAGCAGTGAAGTAGGCAAACGCAATCAGCCCCAGCATTTT.

This clonotype was detected only a few times. The rearrangement uses TRBV15 and TRBJ1-2; TRBD1 is a possible D gene (5 bases). V was cut by 5 bases and J by 4 bases, with 8 bases left in between. CDR1 and CDR2 (germline): LNHNV, YYDKDF (reference sequence). The CDR3 is made up of 12 amino acids. In nucleotides, the CDR3 is TGTGCCACCAGCGGGGACTTCTATGGCTACACCTTC. Encoded protein: CATSGDFYGYTF.

This clonotype was observed a single time. V gene TRBV15 combines with J gene TRBJ2-5; D not resolved. CDR1 LNHNV and CDR2 YYDKDF come from the germline V gene (reference sequence). The CDR3 length is 15 residues. V was shortened by 0 bases and J by 5 bases, with 13 bases between the two germline ends. CDR3 nucleotides: TGTGCCACCAGCAGAGAAGGTAGCTACTCGGAGACCCAGTACTTC. Its protein product is CATSREGSYSETQYF.

This clonotype was recorded a few times. The chain recombines TRBV20-1 with TRBJ1-5; D not certain. Germline CDR1 DFQATT, CDR2 SNEGSKA (reference sequence). The CDR3 is made up of 13 amino acids. The ends were cut back, 2 bases at V and 0 bases at J, with 5 bases in the middle. The CDR3, as DNA: TGCAGTGCTAGACCTGATAGCAATCAGCCCCAGCATTTT. This codes for CSARPDSNQPQHF.

This clonotype was observed many times. J is TRBJ1-1 and V is TRBV12-3 or TRBV12-4, with TRBD1 matching over 10 bases. The CDR3 runs to 14 residues. The V gene end was trimmed by 3 bases and the J gene end by 4 bases; junction bases not matched to a gene: 2. DNA for the CDR3: TGTGCCAGCAGTTTTAGGACAGGGGGCACTGAAGCTTTCTTT. Its protein product is CASSFRTGGTEAFF.

In regard to this clonotype: At one end the junction does not follow the germline gene, possibly because of a read error. The V call is TRBV20-1, the J call TRBJ1-5; TRBD1 matches 11 bases. The CDR3 is 14 residues long. Germline CDR1 is DFQATT and CDR2 is SNEGSKA (reference sequence). Here the CDR3 DNA reads TGCAGTGCTGGGGACAGGGGGAAATATCAGACCCAGCATTTT. This encodes CSAGDRGKYQTQHF.

This clonotype was counted many times. The rearrangement links TRBV24-1 to TRBJ1-2, with D maybe TRBD1 (6 bases). The length of the CDR3 is 14 residues. V lost 2 bases and J lost 3, with 9 bases in between. Germline V gene data show CDR1 as KGHDR and CDR2 as SFDVKD. The CDR3 loop reads CATSDSRTDYGYTF. CDR3 nucleotides: TGTGCCACCAGTGATTCCCGGACAGACTATGGCTACACCTTC.

V usage is TRBV25-1 and J usage is TRBJ2-7; tentative D call: TRBD2 (6 bases). The length of the CDR3 is 14 residues. Per germline, CDR1 MGHDK and CDR2 SYGVNS. The germline V and J ends were trimmed by 6 bases and 0 bases, with 12 bases remaining between them. The CDR3 spells CASSHRDFSYEQYF. CDR3 coding DNA: TGTGCCAGCAGCCACCGGGACTTCTCCTACGAGCAGTACTTC.

J is TRBJ1-5 and V is TRBV10-3, with D maybe TRBD1 (6 bases). Trimming shortened V by 0 bases and J by 6 bases, and 9 bases separated the two germline ends. The germline CDR1 and CDR2 sequences are ENHRY and SYGVKD. CDR3 size: 14 residues. The CDR3: CAISESRGFQPQHF. CDR3 DNA: TGTGCCATCAGTGAGTCGAGGGGGTTTCAGCCCCAGCATTTT.

This clonotype was counted only a few times. Here the CDR3 reads CASSAGTGDYQPQHF. DNA for the CDR3: TGTGCCAGCAGCGCCGGGACAGGGGATTATCAGCCCCAGCATTTT. The V gene is TRBV27, the J gene TRBJ1-5; 10 nucleotides line up with TRBD1. The CDR3 totals 15 residues. Germline assignment: CDR1 MNHEY and CDR2 SMNVEV (reference sequence). V lost 6 bases and J lost 5; bases outside the gene matches: 7.

The chain has TRBV7-6 and TRBJ2-7; 9 bases are a match to TRBD2. Per the germline V gene, CDR1 is SGHVS and CDR2 is FNYEAQ. Trimming removed 5 bases from V and 2 bases from J; junction bases left unmatched: 4. The CDR3 has 14 amino acids. CDR3 in DNA: TGTGCCAGCAGCAAAGCGGGGGGAGCCTACGAGCAGTACTTC. Its translation is CASSKAGGAYEQYF.

The chain joins TRBV11-3 to TRBJ2-1; D unclear. The CDR3 extends over 13 amino acids. In germline, CDR1 is SGHNT, CDR2 YENEEA. V shed 3 bases and J shed 7 bases, with 10 bases lying between them. Here the CDR3 reads CASSFRSPNEQFF. The DNA of the CDR3 is TGTGCCAGCAGCTTTCGGAGTCCAAATGAGCAGTTCTTC.

The table lists this clonotype with a few counts. The gene calls are TRBV6-5 and TRBJ2-6, with no clear D. Per germline, CDR1 MNHEY and CDR2 SVGAGI. The V end was cut by 6 bases, the J end by 3 bases, with 9 bases between. The CDR3 runs 14 residues. The CDR3 DNA follows: TGTGCCAGCAGGTCCATCAGTGGGGCCAACGTCCTGACTTTC. Translated, it gives CASRSISGANVLTF.

This clonotype was observed a few times. The chain couples TRBV6-2 or TRBV6-3 to TRBJ1-5, with 10 bases matching TRBD1. In germline, CDR1 is MNHEY, CDR2 SVGEGT. The junction had 4 bases not matched to a gene; V was cut back by 5 bases and J by 6 bases. CDR3 length: 14 amino acids. The CDR3 region is CASSEGQGFQPQHF. As DNA, the CDR3 is TGTGCCAGCAGTGAGGGACAGGGGTTTCAGCCCCAGCATTTT.

This chain uses TRBV20-1 with TRBJ2-2, with 7 bases lining up with TRBD2. The CDR3 runs to 16 residues. Germline V gene lookup returns CDR1 DFQATT and CDR2 SNEGSKA (reference sequence). V shed 0 bases and J 7 bases; nucleotides not matched to a gene: 11. The CDR3 region is CSARDWWEGRGGELFF. CDR3 DNA: TGCAGTGCTAGAGATTGGTGGGAGGGCCGAGGCGGGGAGCTGTTTTTT.

The rearrangement links TRBV6-1 to TRBJ2-3; TRBD2 matches at 10 bases. The CDR3 totals 15 residues. The junction had 9 bases not matched to a gene; V was cut back by 5 bases and J by 7 bases. Germline V gene lookup returns CDR1 MNHNS and CDR2 SASEGT. The CDR3 DNA reads as TGTGCCAGCAGTTCGGGGTCTAGCGGGAGTCATACGCAGTATTTT. It codes for CASSSGSSGSHTQYF.

The table lists this clonotype with a few counts. The V gene is TRBV4-3, the J gene TRBJ1-3; D uncertain. The CDR3 runs 16 residues. CDR1 and CDR2 (germline): LGHNA, YSLEER. V was cut by 4 bases and J by 0 bases, with 13 bases left in between. CDR3: CASSPKRGSSGNTIYF. The CDR3 DNA reads as TGCGCCAGCAGCCCCAAACGTGGGAGCTCTGGAAACACCATATATTTT.

In this sample, this clonotype turned up once. The gene calls are TRBV28 and TRBJ2-7; D might be TRBD1 or TRBD2, each matching 5 bases. This CDR3 is 13 amino acids long. Germline V gene lookup returns CDR1 MDHEN and CDR2 SYDVKM. The germline V and J ends were trimmed by 8 bases and 3 bases, with 14 bases remaining between them. Here the CDR3 DNA reads TGTGCCAGCGGATCCGGGGCCTACTACGAGCAGTACTTC. As protein: CASGSGAYYEQYF. The full variable domain, its missing parts supplied by reference TRBV28 and TRBJ2-7, is DVKVTQSSRYLVKRTGEKVFLECVQDMDHENMFWYRQDPGLGLRLIYFSYDVKMKEKGDIPEGYSVSREKKERFSLILESASTNQTSMYLCASGSGAYYEQYFGPGTRLTVT.

This clonotype showed up many times. The chain recombines TRBV4-3 with TRBJ1-3, with D uncertain. V was pared by 1 base and J by 2 bases, with 12 bases between. Germline V gives CDR1 LGHNA, CDR2 YSLEER. The CDR3 contains 16 residues. The CDR3, as DNA: TGCGCCAGCAGCCAAGTGGAAGGGTGGGCTGGAAACACCATATATTTT. Translating it yields CASSQVEGWAGNTIYF.

V is TRBV11-2 and J is TRBJ2-7, with 8 nucleotides matching TRBD2. Germline assignment: CDR1 SGHAT and CDR2 FQNNGV. After removal of 4 bases from V and 7 bases from J, the junction contained 15 bases not matched to a gene. This CDR3 spans 16 amino acids. The CDR3 sequence is CASSSLRTSSLWEQYF. CDR3 nucleotide sequence: TGTGCCAGCAGCTCCCTTCGGACTAGCAGCCTTTGGGAGCAGTACTTC.

This clonotype came up a few times. The genes are TRBV11-2 and TRBJ1-1, with D uncertain. Germline V gene lookup returns CDR1 SGHAT and CDR2 FQNNGV. V was pared by 1 base and J by 1 base, with 13 bases between. The CDR3 runs 16 residues. The CDR3 bases are TGTGCCAGCAGCTTAGGTCCCCTGACTGAGAACACTGAAGCTTTCTTT. This codes for CASSLGPLTENTEAFF. The whole variable domain, remainder taken from reference TRBV11-2 and TRBJ1-1, is EAGVAQSPRYKIIEKRQSVAFWCNPISGHATLYWYQQILGQGPKLLIQFQNNGVVDDSQLPKDRFSAERLKGVDSTLKIQPAKLEDSAVYLCASSLGPLTENTEAFFGQGTRLTVV.

This clonotype was counted between two and nine times. V gene TRBV12-3 or TRBV12-4 combines with J gene TRBJ2-7; D is ambiguous. There are 14 residues in the CDR3. V was cut by 4 bases and J by 3 bases, with 13 bases left in between. CDR3 sequence (DNA): TGTGCCAGCAGTTGGGCAGAGCGAATCTACGAGCAGTACTTC. Protein product: CASSWAERIYEQYF.

The V call is TRBV7-9, the J call TRBJ1-2; 7 bases fit TRBD1. The trim removed 1 base at V and 3 bases at J, leaving 5 bases unmatched. The germline CDR1 and CDR2 sequences are SEHNR and FQNEAQ (reference sequence). There are 15 residues in the CDR3. The CDR3 DNA reads TGTGCCAGCAGCTTAGTACAGACAGGGTACTATGGCTACACCTTC. It yields the protein CASSLVQTGYYGYTF. Full variable domain (rest looked up from reference TRBV7-9 and TRBJ1-2): DTGVSQNPRHKITKRGQNVTFRCDPISEHNRLYWYRQTLGQGPEFLTYFQNEAQLEKSRLLSDRFSAERPKGSFSTLEIQRTEQGDSAMYLCASSLVQTGYYGYTFGSGTRLTVV.